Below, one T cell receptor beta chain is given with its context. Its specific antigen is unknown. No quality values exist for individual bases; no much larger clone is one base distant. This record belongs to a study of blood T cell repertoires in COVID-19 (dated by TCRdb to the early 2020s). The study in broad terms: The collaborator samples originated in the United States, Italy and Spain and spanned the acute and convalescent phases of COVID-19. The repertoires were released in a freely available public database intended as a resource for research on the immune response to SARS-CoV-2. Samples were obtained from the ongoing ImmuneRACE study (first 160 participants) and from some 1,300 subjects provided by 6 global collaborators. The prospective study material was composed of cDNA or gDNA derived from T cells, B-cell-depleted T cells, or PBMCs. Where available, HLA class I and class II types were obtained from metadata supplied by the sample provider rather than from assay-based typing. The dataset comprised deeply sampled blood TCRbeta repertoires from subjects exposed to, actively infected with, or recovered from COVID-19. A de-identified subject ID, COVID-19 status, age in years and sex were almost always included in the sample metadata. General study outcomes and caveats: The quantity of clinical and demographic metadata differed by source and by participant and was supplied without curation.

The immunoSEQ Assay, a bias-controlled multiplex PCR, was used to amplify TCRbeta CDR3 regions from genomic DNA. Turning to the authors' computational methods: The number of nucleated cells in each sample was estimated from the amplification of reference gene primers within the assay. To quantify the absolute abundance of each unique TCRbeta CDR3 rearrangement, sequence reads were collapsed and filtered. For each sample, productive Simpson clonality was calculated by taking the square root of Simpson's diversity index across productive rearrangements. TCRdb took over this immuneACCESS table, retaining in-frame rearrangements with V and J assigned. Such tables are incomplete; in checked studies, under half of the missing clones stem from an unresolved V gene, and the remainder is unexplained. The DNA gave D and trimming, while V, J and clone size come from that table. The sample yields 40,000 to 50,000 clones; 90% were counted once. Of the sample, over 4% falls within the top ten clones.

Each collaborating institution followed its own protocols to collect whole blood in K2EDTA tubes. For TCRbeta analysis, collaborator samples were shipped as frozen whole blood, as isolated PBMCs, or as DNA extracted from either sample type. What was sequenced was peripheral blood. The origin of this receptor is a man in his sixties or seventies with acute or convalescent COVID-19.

For the CDR3, the sequence is CASSSARQGSSLAFF. The DNA reads as follows: TGTGCCAGCAGCTCAGCTCGACAGGGGTCTAGTTTGGCTTTCTTT. The sequence links TRBV7-9 to TRBJ1-1; 8 middle bases align to TRBD1. The CDR3 runs 15 residues from the cysteine to the phenylalanine. Only the CDR3 region is kept as DNA, spanning 45 bases read in frame from base 1. For this chain, trimming is 4 bases at the V end and 11 bases at the J end, and the number of junction bases without a gene match is 15. Per the germline V gene (reference sequence), SEHNR is the CDR1 and FQNEAQ is the CDR2. The variable domain in full, with residues beyond the CDR3 obtained from the reference TRBV7-9 and TRBJ1-1 genes, is DTGVSQNPRHKITKRGQNVTFRCDPISEHNRLYWYRQTLGQGPEFLTYFQNEAQLEKSRLLSDRFSAERPKGSFSTLEIQRTEQGDSAMYLCASSSARQGSSLAFFGQGTRLTVV.